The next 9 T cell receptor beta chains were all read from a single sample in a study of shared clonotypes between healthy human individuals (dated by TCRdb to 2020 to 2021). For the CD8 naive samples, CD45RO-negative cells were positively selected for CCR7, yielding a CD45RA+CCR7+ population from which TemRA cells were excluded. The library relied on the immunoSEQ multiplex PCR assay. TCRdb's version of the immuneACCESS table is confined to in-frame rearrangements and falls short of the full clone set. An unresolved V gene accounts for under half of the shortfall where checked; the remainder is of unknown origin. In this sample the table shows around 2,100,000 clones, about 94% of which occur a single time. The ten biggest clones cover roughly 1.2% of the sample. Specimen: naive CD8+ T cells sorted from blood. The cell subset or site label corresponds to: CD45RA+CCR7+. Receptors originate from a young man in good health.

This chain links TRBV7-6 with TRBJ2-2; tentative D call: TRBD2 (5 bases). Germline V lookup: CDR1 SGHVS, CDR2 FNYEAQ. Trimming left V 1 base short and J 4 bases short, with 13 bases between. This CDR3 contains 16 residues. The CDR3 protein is CASSLEPPEVTGELFF. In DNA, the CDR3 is TGTGCCAGCAGCTTAGAGCCCCCGGAGGTCACCGGGGAGCTGTTTTTT.

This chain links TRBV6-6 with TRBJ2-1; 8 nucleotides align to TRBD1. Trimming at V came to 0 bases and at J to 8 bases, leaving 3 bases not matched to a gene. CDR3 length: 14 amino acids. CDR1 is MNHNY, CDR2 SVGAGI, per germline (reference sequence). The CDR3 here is CASSYSGQGDEQFF. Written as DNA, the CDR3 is TGTGCCAGCAGTTACTCTGGACAGGGCGATGAGCAGTTCTTC.

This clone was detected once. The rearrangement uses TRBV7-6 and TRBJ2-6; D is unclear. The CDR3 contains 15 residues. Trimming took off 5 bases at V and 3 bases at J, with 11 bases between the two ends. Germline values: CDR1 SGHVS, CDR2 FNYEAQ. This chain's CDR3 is CASSLVEVGANVLTF. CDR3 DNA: TGTGCCAGCAGCCTAGTCGAGGTTGGGGCCAACGTCCTGACTTTC. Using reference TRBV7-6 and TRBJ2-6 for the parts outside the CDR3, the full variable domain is GAGVSQSPRYKVTKRGQDVALRCDPISGHVSLYWYRQALGQGPEFLTYFNYEAQQDKSGLPNDRFSAERPEGSISTLTIQRTEQRDSAMYRCASSLVEVGANVLTFGAGSRLTVL.

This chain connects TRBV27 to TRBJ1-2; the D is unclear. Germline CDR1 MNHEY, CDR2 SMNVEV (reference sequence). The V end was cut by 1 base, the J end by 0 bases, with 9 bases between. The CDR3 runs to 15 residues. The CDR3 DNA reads TGTGCCAGCAGTTTATACGTTCACCCTAACTATGGCTACACCTTC. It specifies CASSLYVHPNYGYTF.

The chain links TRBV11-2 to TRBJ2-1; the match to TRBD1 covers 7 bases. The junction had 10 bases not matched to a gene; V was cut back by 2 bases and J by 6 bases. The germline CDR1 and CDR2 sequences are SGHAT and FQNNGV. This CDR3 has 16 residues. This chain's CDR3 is CASSLSTGTVVNEQFF. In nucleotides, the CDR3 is TGTGCCAGCAGCTTAAGCACCGGGACAGTTGTCAATGAGCAGTTCTTC.

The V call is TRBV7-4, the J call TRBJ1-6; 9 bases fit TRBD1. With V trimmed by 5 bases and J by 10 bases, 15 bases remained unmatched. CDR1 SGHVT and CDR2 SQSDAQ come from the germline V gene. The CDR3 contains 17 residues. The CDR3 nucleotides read TGTGCCAGCAGCCCGGCACCTCCGGGACAGGGTGACTCACCCCTCCACTTT. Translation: CASSPAPPGQGDSPLHF.

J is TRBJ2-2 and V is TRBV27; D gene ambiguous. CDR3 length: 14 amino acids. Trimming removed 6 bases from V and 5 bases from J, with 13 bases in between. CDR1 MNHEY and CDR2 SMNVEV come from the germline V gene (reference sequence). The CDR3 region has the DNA TGTGCCAGCAGCCTGGGTCATGAGACCGGGGAGCTGTTTTTT. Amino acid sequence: CASSLGHETGELFF.

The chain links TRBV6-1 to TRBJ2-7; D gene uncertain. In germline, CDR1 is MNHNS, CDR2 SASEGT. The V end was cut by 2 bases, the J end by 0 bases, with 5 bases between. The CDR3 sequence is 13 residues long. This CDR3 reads CASSEQDSYEQYF. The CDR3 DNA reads TGTGCCAGCAGTGAACAGGACTCCTACGAGCAGTACTTC.

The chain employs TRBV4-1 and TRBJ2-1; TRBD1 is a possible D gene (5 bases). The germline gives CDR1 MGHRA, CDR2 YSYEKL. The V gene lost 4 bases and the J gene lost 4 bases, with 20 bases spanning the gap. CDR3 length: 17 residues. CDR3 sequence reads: CASSPLLQAPEYNEQFF. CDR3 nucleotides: TGCGCCAGCAGCCCCTTACTACAGGCTCCGGAGTACAATGAGCAGTTCTTC.